The 17 T cell receptor beta chains presented below share a single source sample, sequenced in a study of shared clonotypes between healthy human individuals. The assay was immunoSEQ multiplex PCR, and TCRdb's table has in-frame clones only and misses some. The table has roughly 500,000 clones, more than 95% seen once. Material: naive CD4+ T cells sorted from blood. Noted subset: CD45RA+ positively selected. These TCRs come from a woman aged 30 to 39 in good health.

This chain joins TRBV15 and TRBJ2-7; D call uncertain. CDR1 LNHNV and CDR2 YYDKDF come from the germline V gene (reference sequence). V was cut by 0 bases and J by 2 bases, with 8 bases left in between. The CDR3 has 14 residues. Here the CDR3 DNA reads TGTGCCACCAGCAGAGATAAGGTTACCTACGAGCAGTACTTC. This encodes CATSRDKVTYEQYF.

The CDR3 coding sequence is TGTGCCAGCAGCTTGGCCCATGATAAGGGGAATCAGCCCCAGCATTTT. Amino acids: CASSLAHDKGNQPQHF. The V call is TRBV5-8, the J call TRBJ1-5, with a possible D match to TRBD1 (5 bases). Germline V lookup: CDR1 SGHTS, CDR2 YDEGEE. Trimming pared 0 bases from V and 4 bases from J, leaving 14 bases between. The CDR3 is made up of 16 amino acids.

This chain uses TRBV5-5 with TRBJ1-2; D gene uncertain. Germline CDR1 and CDR2: SGHKS and YYEKEE (reference sequence). Trimming cost V 0 bases and J 8 bases, with 17 bases left between them. This CDR3 comprises 15 residues. This CDR3 reads CASSLAYSPSGGYTF. The CDR3 DNA follows: TGTGCCAGCAGCTTGGCGTACAGCCCCTCGGGGGGCTACACCTTC.

This clone occurred a few times. The chain combines TRBV11-2 with TRBJ1-2; D call uncertain. Germline assignment: CDR1 SGHAT and CDR2 FQNNGV. Trimming left V 0 bases short and J 10 bases short, with 12 bases between. CDR3 length: 13 residues. CDR3 loop: CASSLDFGKPYTF. In DNA form, the CDR3 reads TGTGCCAGCAGCTTAGATTTCGGCAAACCCTACACCTTC.

V usage is TRBV29-1 and J usage is TRBJ2-5; 7 nucleotides align to TRBD2. The J call is in doubt because the DNA end fits TRBJ2-7 better. Germline V gives CDR1 SQVTM, CDR2 ANQGSEA. The CDR3 has 13 amino acids. CDR3: CSVRLAESYEQYF. CDR3 DNA: TGCAGCGTTCGACTAGCCGAGTCATACGAGCAGTACTTC.

This clone occurred once. The same CDR3 can be traced to other DNA sequences in this sample. The chain links TRBV18 to TRBJ2-5; no clear D gene. From germline, CDR1 is KGHSH and CDR2 LQKENI. Trimming took 2 bases from V and 3 from J, leaving 7 bases between them. The CDR3 totals 13 residues. CDR3 DNA: TGTGCCAGCTCACCAAACAGAGAAGAGACCCAGTACTTC. Its protein product is CASSPNREETQYF.

V is TRBV5-6 and J is TRBJ1-2, with 10 bases lining up with TRBD1. CDR1 is SGHDT and CDR2 is YYEEEE in the germline V gene. The CDR3 consists of 16 residues. After removal of 4 bases from V and 4 bases from J, the junction contained 10 bases not matched to a gene. CDR3 sequence reads: CASSPRQGAIPYGYTF. The CDR3 nucleotides read TGTGCCAGCAGCCCAAGACAGGGGGCGATTCCCTATGGCTACACCTTC.

The rearrangement joins TRBV5-4 to TRBJ2-3; 7 bases match TRBD2. CDR1 is SGHNT and CDR2 is YYREEE in the germline V gene (reference sequence). Trimming at V came to 3 bases and at J to 4 bases, leaving 8 bases not matched to a gene. CDR3 size: 15 residues. The CDR3 DNA sequence: TGTGCCAGCAGCTACAGGCGGGCGGGGGCAGATACGCAGTATTTT. Protein: CASSYRRAGADTQYF. Combining the CDR3 with reference TRBV5-4 and TRBJ2-3 gives the whole variable domain ETGVTQSPTHLIKTRGQQVTLRCSSQSGHNTVSWYQQALGQGPQFIFQYYREEENGRGNFPPRFSGLQFPNYSSELNVNALELDDSALYLCASSYRRAGADTQYFGPGTRLTVL.

The chain couples TRBV28 to TRBJ1-4; TRBD1 agrees at 10 bases. Germline V gene data show CDR1 as MDHEN and CDR2 as SYDVKM. The CDR3 runs 20 residues. V dropped 7 bases and J dropped 5; count of bases not matched to a gene: 22. CDR3 DNA: TGTGCCAGCACCCTCCGGAGACAGGGGGCGGTTGGTTCGGGAAATGAAAAACTGTTTTTT. This codes for CASTLRRQGAVGSGNEKLFF.

This chain uses TRBV10-3 with TRBJ2-2, with 7 positions matching TRBD1. CDR3 size: 14 residues. V trimming: 4 bases; J trimming: 1 base; junction bases outside the gene matches: 0. Germline V gene data show CDR1 as ENHRY and CDR2 as SYGVKD. CDR3 residues: CAISGQGNTGELFF. The CDR3 bases are TGTGCCATCAGTGGACAGGGGAACACCGGGGAGCTGTTTTTT.

The chain joins TRBV10-3 to TRBJ2-1; 8 bases are shared with TRBD2. This CDR3 has 14 residues. Germline V gives CDR1 ENHRY, CDR2 SYGVKD. V dropped 7 bases and J dropped 1; count of bases not matched to a gene: 3. The CDR3: CAITAGGSYNEQFF. Here the CDR3 DNA reads TGTGCCATCACTGCGGGAGGATCCTACAATGAGCAGTTCTTC.

The genes are TRBV2 and TRBJ2-7; possible D gene TRBD2, 6 bases. The CDR3 is made up of 14 amino acids. The germline V gene has CDR1 SNHLY and CDR2 FYNNEI. V lost 6 bases and J lost 4, with 16 bases in between. CDR3 sequence reads: CASSTGLEPYEQYF. Here the CDR3 DNA reads TGTGCCAGCAGCACGGGACTGGAGCCTTACGAGCAGTACTTC. Based on the CDR3 plus reference TRBV2 and TRBJ2-7, the full variable domain is EPEVTQTPSHQVTQMGQEVILRCVPISNHLYFYWYRQILGQKVEFLVSFYNNEISEKSEIFDDQFSVERPDGSNFTLKIRSTKLEDSAMYFCASSTGLEPYEQYFGPGTRLTVT.

The J gene is TRBJ2-7, the V gene TRBV10-2; D possibly corresponds to TRBD2 (5 bases). V lost 3 bases to trimming and J lost 7 bases, with 19 bases between them. CDR1 is WSHSY, CDR2 SAAADI, per germline. The CDR3 sequence is 15 residues long. CDR3 region: CASSDILRGVGEQYF. The CDR3 nucleotides are TGCGCCAGCAGTGATATCCTACGGGGAGTGGGAGAGCAGTACTTC.

The chain uses TRBV19 and TRBJ2-7; 14 bases are a match to TRBD2. This CDR3 spans 19 amino acids. CDR1 is LNHDA, CDR2 SQIVND, per germline (reference sequence). J was trimmed by 0 bases and V by 5 bases; bases with no gene match: 12. CDR3 bases: TGTGCCAGTAGTCTTCTTGGGACTAGCGGGAGTGGGTACTCCTACGAGCAGTACTTC. Translated, it gives CASSLLGTSGSGYSYEQYF.

This chain uses TRBV5-1 with TRBJ1-5; possibly TRBD1 for D (6 bases). Germline CDR1 is SGHRS and CDR2 is YFSETQ. V shed 0 bases and J shed 3 bases, with 13 bases lying between them. The CDR3 consists of 16 residues. Here the CDR3 reads CASSLVPRGNNQPQHF. CDR3 nucleotides: TGCGCCAGCAGCTTGGTCCCCAGGGGTAACAATCAGCCCCAGCATTTT. The complete variable domain, with remaining parts taken from reference TRBV5-1 and TRBJ1-5, reads KAGVTQTPRYLIKTRGQQVTLSCSPISGHRSVSWYQQTPGQGLQFLFEYFSETQRNKGNFPGRFSGRQFSNSRSEMNVSTLELGDSALYLCASSLVPRGNNQPQHFGDGTRLSIL.

This chain links TRBV4-1 with TRBJ1-4; D perhaps matches TRBD1 (5 bases). V was cut by 0 bases and J by 4 bases, with 12 bases left in between. The CDR3 covers 16 residues. The germline V gene encodes CDR1 MGHRA and CDR2 YSYEKL. As DNA, the CDR3 is TGCGCCAGCAGCCAAGAACCGGGGCCTAATAATGAAAAACTGTTTTTT. Encoded protein: CASSQEPGPNNEKLFF.

The V call is TRBV7-3, the J call TRBJ2-3, with 12 bases that match TRBD1. The CDR3 covers 15 residues. Germline CDR1 and CDR2: SGHTA and FQGTGA. Trimming removed 5 bases from V and 4 bases from J; junction bases left unmatched: 4. The DNA of the CDR3 is TGTGCCAGCAGCCCCGGGACAGGGGGCCCAGATACGCAGTATTTT. The encoded protein is CASSPGTGGPDTQYF.